The 29 T cell receptor beta chains reported below all come from one sample, sequenced in a study of blood T cells in healthy people across ages. A sample-barcoded 5' primer and a J-beta primer mix were used in a second PCR of about 7 to 12 cycles. TCRdb reanalysed the 5' RACE reads using MiXCR and keeps one entry per CDR3 protein. The table lists 850,000 or so distinct CDR3 sequences, 29% of them singletons, with approximately 15% in the top ten. The sample taken for sequencing was blood. These receptor sequences come from a woman over 75 in good health.

The chain couples TRBV7-2 to TRBJ2-2, with D maybe TRBD1 (5 bases). The CDR3 extends over 14 amino acids. Trimming stripped 3 bases from V and 4 bases from J, with 9 bases between. Germline assignment: CDR1 SGHTA and CDR2 FQGNSA. The DNA of the CDR3 is TGTGCCAGCAGCTTCGCAGGGATCACCGGGGAGCTGTTTTTT. This gives the protein CASSFAGITGELFF. The complete variable domain, with remaining parts taken from reference TRBV7-2 and TRBJ2-2, reads GAGVSQSPSNKVTEKGKDVELRCDPISGHTALYWYRQSLGQGLEFLIYFQGNSAPDKSGLPSDRFSAERTGGSVSTLTIQRTQQEDSAVYLCASSFAGITGELFFGEGSRLTVL.

In this sample, this clonotype turned up many times. The rearrangement joins TRBV11-3 to TRBJ2-4, with 8 bases fitting TRBD2. V lost 6 bases and J lost 8; bases outside the gene matches: 9. The CDR3 spans 14 residues. The germline V gene encodes CDR1 SGHNT and CDR2 YENEEA. Here the CDR3 reads CASRYTGGADIQYF. As DNA, the CDR3 is TGTGCCAGCAGATATACGGGGGGGGCTGACATTCAGTACTTC.

This clonotype was recorded at least ten times. The chain uses TRBV10-3 and TRBJ1-2; D unclear. The V gene lost 5 bases and the J gene lost 4 bases, with 8 bases spanning the gap. This CDR3 comprises 12 residues. The germline gives CDR1 ENHRY, CDR2 SYGVKD. The CDR3 region has the DNA TGTGCCATCAGTTCAGCCGCCTATGGCTACACCTTC. Its translation is CAISSAAYGYTF.

This clonotype appeared once. The chain carries TRBV7-2 and TRBJ2-5; possibly TRBD1 for D (5 bases). This CDR3 region has 13 residues. The germline V gene has CDR1 SGHTA and CDR2 FQGNSA. V dropped 6 bases and J dropped 2 bases, with 10 bases sitting between them. DNA of the CDR3: TGTGCCAGCAGACCGACAGAACAAGAGACCCAGTACTTC. This translates into CASRPTEQETQYF.

In the case of this clonotype: The junction and the germline gene differ at one end; a read error may be behind it. The rearrangement uses TRBV25-1 and TRBJ1-4; D gene unclear. Germline V gene sequence: CDR1 MGHDK, CDR2 SYGVNS. The CDR3 extends over 15 amino acids. The CDR3 bases are TGTGCCAGCAGTGAAGGTGGAAGGGTATCCGAAAGACTGTTTTTT. This sequence encodes CASSEGGRVSERLFF.

This clonotype has a count of ten or more. The chain carries TRBV20-1 and TRBJ2-3; no clear D gene. The CDR3 is 14 amino acids. Germline lookup yields CDR1 DFQATT and CDR2 SNEGSKA (reference sequence). V lost 1 base, J lost 1 base, and 9 bases lay in between. The CDR3 sequence: CSARGTAGTDTQYF. DNA of the CDR3: TGCAGTGCTAGAGGGACCGCGGGCACAGATACGCAGTATTTT.

The V gene is TRBV20-1, the J gene TRBJ2-1; weak D call: TRBD2 (5 bases). Per germline, CDR1 DFQATT and CDR2 SNEGSKA (reference sequence). Trimming cost V 7 bases and J 0 bases, with 13 bases left between them. This CDR3 is built from 14 residues. The CDR3 reads CSGRPGDSYNEQFF. CDR3 nucleotide sequence: TGCAGTGGTAGGCCCGGGGACTCCTACAATGAGCAGTTCTTC.

The chain employs TRBV7-8 and TRBJ1-2; weak D call: TRBD1 (5 bases). The CDR3 has 14 residues. In germline, CDR1 is SGHVS, CDR2 FQNEAQ. V lost 4 bases, J lost 7 bases, and 16 bases lay in between. CDR3: CASSSTSTVGGYTF. DNA of the CDR3: TGTGCCAGCAGCTCCACCTCGACAGTGGGTGGCTACACCTTC.

Regarding this clonotype: A much larger clone is a single base away; this may be a read error. The rearrangement uses TRBV25-1 and TRBJ2-7; D ambiguous. V was pared by 5 bases and J by 7 bases, with 15 bases between. Germline CDR1 and CDR2: MGHDK and SYGVNS. CDR3 size: 13 residues. CDR3 in DNA: TGTGCCAGCAGTATGGGGAAGTACAATGAGCAGTACTTC. Translated, it gives CASSMGKYNEQYF.

This clonotype was found many times. J is TRBJ1-1 and V is TRBV5-1, with 9 bases identical to TRBD1. The CDR3 extends over 14 amino acids. V lost 5 bases, J lost 5 bases, and 7 bases stayed unmatched. Germline CDR1 reads SGHRS; CDR2 reads YFSETQ. CDR3 in amino acids: CASSATGGWTEAFF. CDR3 nucleotides: TGCGCCAGCAGTGCTACAGGGGGCTGGACTGAAGCTTTCTTT.

This clonotype was seen many times. This chain joins TRBV7-8 and TRBJ2-3; 7 bases map to TRBD2. V gave up 4 bases and J gave up 3 bases; unmatched junction bases: 16. This CDR3 region has 18 residues. Per the germline V gene, CDR1 is SGHVS and CDR2 is FQNEAQ. CDR3 sequence (DNA): TGTGCCAGCAGCTCACTCCCCCGGACGGCGGGGGTGACAGATACGCAGTATTTT. This translates into CASSSLPRTAGVTDTQYF.

This clonotype was picked up many times. CDR3 coding DNA: TGCGCCAGCAGCACGGACAGGGGCGATGAGCAGTTCTTC. This encodes CASSTDRGDEQFF. The chain carries TRBV5-1 and TRBJ2-1; 9 bases line up with TRBD1. Germline V lookup: CDR1 SGHRS, CDR2 YFSETQ. There are 13 residues in the CDR3. With V trimmed by 4 bases and J by 8 bases, 4 bases remained unmatched. Drawing the rest from reference TRBV5-1 and TRBJ2-1, the complete variable domain is KAGVTQTPRYLIKTRGQQVTLSCSPISGHRSVSWYQQTPGQGLQFLFEYFSETQRNKGNFPGRFSGRQFSNSRSEMNVSTLELGDSALYLCASSTDRGDEQFFGPGTRLTVL.

This clonotype was seen at least ten times. The chain carries TRBV2 and TRBJ2-5; 7 bases are a match to TRBD2. Trimming took 7 bases from V and 3 from J; bases not matched to a gene: 5. This CDR3 has 13 residues. Germline CDR1 SNHLY, CDR2 FYNNEI. The CDR3 region has the DNA TGTGCCAGCACCCGTGGGGGGGAAGAGACCCAGTACTTC. The encoded protein is CASTRGGEETQYF.

As DNA, the CDR3 is TGTGCCAGCAACCTACAGGGGCCTATGACTGAAGCTTTCTTT. Its protein product is CASNLQGPMTEAFF. V is TRBV12-3 or TRBV12-4 and J is TRBJ1-1; 7 nucleotides agree with TRBD1. V dropped 7 bases and J dropped 5; count of bases not matched to a gene: 10. The CDR3 consists of 14 residues.

This clonotype turned up a few times. A much larger clone sits a single nucleotide away, making a read error possible. J is TRBJ2-7 and V is TRBV20-1, with 7 nucleotides matching TRBD1. The germline CDR1 and CDR2 sequences are DFQATT and SNEGSKA (reference sequence). J gave up 3 bases and V 1 base, and 6 bases lay outside the gene matches. The length of the CDR3 is 14 residues. CDR3 sequence (DNA): TGCAGTGCTAGAGTCTCGACAGGGTGCTACGAGCAGTACTTC. Residues: CSARVSTGCYEQYF.

This clonotype was seen repeatedly, ten times or more. The chain is built from TRBV20-1 and TRBJ2-7, with 12 bases that match TRBD2. The V segment lost 6 bases and the J segment 7 bases; nucleotides outside the gene matches: 16. The CDR3 covers 16 residues. CDR1 is DFQATT, CDR2 SNEGSKA, per germline (reference sequence). In DNA, the CDR3 is TGCAGTGCAACGGGACTAGCGGGCGGTGCTGGTAAGGAGCAGTACTTC. Translated: CSATGLAGGAGKEQYF.

The chain uses TRBV5-1 and TRBJ1-2, with D uncertain. V was trimmed by 0 bases and J by 5 bases, leaving 17 bases between them. This CDR3 has 16 amino acids. The germline V gene encodes CDR1 SGHRS and CDR2 YFSETQ. The CDR3 loop reads CASSLAPAGGVYGYTF. CDR3 nucleotides: TGCGCCAGCAGCTTGGCCCCGGCAGGAGGAGTTTATGGCTACACCTTC.

The V and J genes are TRBV29-1 and TRBJ1-1; the match to TRBD1 covers 7 bases. CDR1 is SQVTM, CDR2 ANQGSEA, per germline. The V and J ends lost 6 bases and 3 bases, in that order; junction bases with no gene match: 10. CDR3 length: 14 residues. The CDR3 coding sequence is TGCAGCGTCCGGACAGGAAGCATGGACACTGAAGCTTTCTTT. Residues: CSVRTGSMDTEAFF.

This clonotype was found many times. This rearrangement joins TRBV6-2 or TRBV6-3 to TRBJ2-3, with D uncertain. This CDR3 has 14 residues. Germline loops: CDR1 MNHEY, CDR2 SVGEGT. V lost 2 bases and J 6 bases, leaving 12 bases between the germline ends. In nucleotides, the CDR3 is TGTGCCAGCAGTTACCTATCTCCAGATGATACGCAGTATTTT. Translated, it gives CASSYLSPDDTQYF.

The sample holds a few counts of this clonotype. The gene calls are TRBV18 and TRBJ2-7; 13 positions match TRBD2. CDR3 length: 16 residues. The V segment lost 5 bases and the J segment 6 bases; nucleotides outside the gene matches: 10. Germline CDR1 reads KGHSH; CDR2 reads LQKENI. The CDR3 DNA follows: TGTGCCAGCTCATCAACTAGCGGGGGGGCAAGACCCGAGCAGTACTTC. Translation gives CASSSTSGGARPEQYF.

The rearrangement joins TRBV6-1 to TRBJ2-4; D unclear. Germline CDR1 MNHNS, CDR2 SASEGT. Between the trimmed V and J ends, which lost 1 base and 8 bases, there was a span of 15 bases. CDR3 length: 15 residues. The CDR3 reads CASSEDLGLSHIQYF. The CDR3 DNA follows: TGTGCCAGCAGTGAAGATCTAGGTTTGTCTCACATTCAGTACTTC.

This clonotype was detected ten times or more. The J gene is TRBJ1-2, the V gene TRBV29-1; D possibly corresponds to TRBD1 (6 bases). The V end was cut by 8 bases, the J end by 4 bases, with 20 bases between. This CDR3 has 14 amino acids. The germline CDR1 and CDR2 sequences are SQVTM and ANQGSEA. CDR3 DNA sequence: TGCAGCTACCGACCACAGGGATCTTCCTATGGCTACACCTTC. It is translated as CSYRPQGSSYGYTF.

This clonotype came up a few times. This rearrangement joins TRBV5-1 to TRBJ2-6; perhaps TRBD1 as D (6 bases). The CDR3 extends over 15 amino acids. Germline V gives CDR1 SGHRS, CDR2 YFSETQ. The V and J ends lost 0 bases and 6 bases respectively, with 10 bases between them. The CDR3 DNA reads TGCGCCAGCAGCTTGGGACAGGTGACGGCCAACGTCCTGACTTTC. Amino acids: CASSLGQVTANVLTF.

The chain couples TRBV7-2 to TRBJ1-1; a weak D match, TRBD1 (5 bases). The CDR3 covers 12 residues. Per the germline V gene, CDR1 is SGHTA and CDR2 is FQGNSA. Trimming cost V 5 bases and J 7 bases, with 11 bases left between them. The CDR3 spells CASSRDRFEAFF. CDR3 DNA: TGTGCCAGCAGCCGTGACAGATTTGAAGCTTTCTTT.

With regard to this clonotype: A single base separates this from a much larger clone, so it may be a read error. The chain is built from TRBV7-2 and TRBJ2-7; D gene uncertain. Germline values: CDR1 SGHTA, CDR2 FQGNSA. The CDR3 has 12 residues. As DNA, the CDR3 is TGTGCCAGCGGCTTCAGTTACTACGAGCAGTACTTC. It specifies CASGFSYYEQYF.

V gene TRBV13 combines with J gene TRBJ1-2, with D possibly matching TRBD1 (5 bases). Per the germline V gene, CDR1 is PRHDT and CDR2 is FYEKMQ (reference sequence). Trimming pared 5 bases from V and 4 bases from J, leaving 11 bases between. The CDR3 covers 13 residues. CDR3 sequence reads: CASSRGDVYGYTF. The CDR3 bases are TGTGCCAGCAGCCGAGGGGATGTCTATGGCTACACCTTC. Variable domain in full (rest from reference TRBV13 and TRBJ1-2): AAGVIQSPRHLIKEKRETATLKCYPIPRHDTVYWYQQGPGQDPQFLISFYEKMQSDKGSIPDRFSAQQFSDYHSELNMSSLELGDSALYFCASSRGDVYGYTFGSGTRLTVV.

This clonotype has a handful of counts. The chain joins TRBV7-2 to TRBJ1-1; D is undetermined. CDR3 size: 17 residues. V was clipped by 2 bases and J by 1 base, with 17 bases between them. Germline V CDR1 and CDR2: SGHTA, FQGNSA. DNA of the CDR3: TGTGCCAGCAGCTTATCTCTTCGTGGACTTCGGAACACTGAAGCTTTCTTT. Translating gives CASSLSLRGLRNTEAFF.

The chain combines TRBV20-1 with TRBJ2-7; the D gene is possibly TRBD1 (8 bases). V lost 6 bases to trimming and J lost 7 bases, with 22 bases between them. The germline CDR1 and CDR2 sequences are DFQATT and SNEGSKA (reference sequence). This CDR3 region has 14 residues. The CDR3 DNA is TGCAGTGCAAAAAAGACAGGGGCGGGAGTGGAGCAGTACTTC. Translation: CSAKKTGAGVEQYF.

This clonotype showed up just a few times. V is TRBV28 and J is TRBJ2-5, with a possible D match to TRBD2 (6 bases). The CDR3 runs 12 residues. The germline CDR1 and CDR2 sequences are MDHEN and SYDVKM. Trimming pared 7 bases from V and 13 bases from J, leaving 19 bases between. DNA for the CDR3: TGTGCCAGCACCCCGTCGGTAGGAGGGCCGTACTTC. Translation: CASTPSVGGPYF.